A selection of T cell receptor beta chains follows, all from one sample in a study of T cells after posttransplantation cyclophosphamide. Produced via immunoSEQ multiplex PCR; TCRdb's table is partial and in-frame only. The sample yields approximately 11,000 clones, roughly 80% seen once. Sequenced here: PBMCs, sampled approximately 2,000 days after allogeneic stem cell transplant with posttransplant cyclophosphamide. All receptors derive from a female patient aged 50 to 65 who received an allogeneic stem cell transplant from a related donor, was CMV-positive, and had no GVHD. Some T cells may be provided by the graft donor. CDR3s include the opening cysteine and the closing phenylalanine or tryptophan. Each record gives: V gene, D gene, J gene, clone size, CDR3 length, CDR3 DNA, CDR3 protein. The D gene is left open where the match is weak. Some rows mark clone size as missing; the rest say once, few, many or name a class of expanded clone.

v_call: TRBV7-2; d_call: TRBD2; j_call: TRBJ2-7; clone_size: .; cdr3_length: 18; cdr3_nt: TGTGCCAGCAGCCAGAGGAGACCTAGCGGGAGACATGCCCCCGAGCAGTACTTC; cdr3_aa: CASSQRRPSGRHAPEQYF
v_call: TRBV10-3; d_call: .; j_call: TRBJ1-2; clone_size: few; cdr3_length: 13; cdr3_nt: TGTGCCATCAGTGGGGTGTGGGGGGATGGCTACACCTTC; cdr3_aa: CAISGVWGDGYTF
v_call: TRBV7-3; d_call: .; j_call: TRBJ2-3; clone_size: once; cdr3_length: 13; cdr3_nt: TGTGCCAGCAGCTCGGGGGGCTTAGATACGCAGTATTTT; cdr3_aa: CASSSGGLDTQYF
v_call: TRBV6-4; d_call: .; j_call: TRBJ1-2; clone_size: .; cdr3_length: 14; cdr3_nt: TGTGCCAGCAGTCCCACATGGAGGGACTATGGCTACACCTTC; cdr3_aa: CASSPTWRDYGYTF
v_call: TRBV7-9; d_call: .; j_call: TRBJ2-2; clone_size: .; cdr3_length: 14; cdr3_nt: TGTGCCAGCAGCTTTTCGAGGGACACCGGGGAGCTGTTTTTT; cdr3_aa: CASSFSRDTGELFF
v_call: TRBV18; d_call: .; j_call: TRBJ2-6; clone_size: .; cdr3_length: 18; cdr3_nt: TGTGCCAGCTCACCCCCCGGTGTACTAACCTCTGGGGCCAACGTCCTGACTTTC; cdr3_aa: CASSPPGVLTSGANVLTF
v_call: TRBV7-2; d_call: .; j_call: TRBJ2-3; clone_size: .; cdr3_length: 14; cdr3_nt: TGTGCCAGCAGCAACCCGGGTGTCACAGATACGCAGTATTTT; cdr3_aa: CASSNPGVTDTQYF
v_call: TRBV7-6; d_call: TRBD1; j_call: TRBJ2-1; clone_size: .; cdr3_length: 14; cdr3_nt: TGTGCCAGCAGCTTAGGACAGGGGAACAATGAGCAGTTCTTC; cdr3_aa: CASSLGQGNNEQFF
v_call: TRBV27; d_call: .; j_call: TRBJ1-5; clone_size: .; cdr3_length: 16; cdr3_nt: TGTGCCAGCAGCCCCTCCTCGGGACACTTTAATCAGCCCCAGCATTTT; cdr3_aa: CASSPSSGHFNQPQHF
v_call: TRBV19; d_call: TRBD1; j_call: TRBJ1-3; clone_size: .; cdr3_length: 14; cdr3_nt: TGTGCCAGTAGCGAGAACAGGGGTGGAAACACCATATATTTT; cdr3_aa: CASSENRGGNTIYF
v_call: TRBV5-4; d_call: TRBD2; j_call: TRBJ2-1; clone_size: .; cdr3_length: 15; cdr3_nt: TGTGCCAGCAGCCATACTAGCGGGAGGAACAATGAGCAGTTCTTC; cdr3_aa: CASSHTSGRNNEQFF
v_call: TRBV29-1; d_call: .; j_call: TRBJ1-4; clone_size: .; cdr3_length: 12; cdr3_nt: TGCAGCGCTCAGGGGTTAAATGAAAAACTGTTTTTT; cdr3_aa: CSAQGLNEKLFF
v_call: TRBV20-1; d_call: .; j_call: TRBJ2-7; clone_size: .; cdr3_length: 11; cdr3_nt: TGCAGTGCTAGGGCTCCGTACGAGCAGTACTTC; cdr3_aa: CSARAPYEQYF
v_call: TRBV6-5; d_call: TRBD2; j_call: TRBJ2-1; clone_size: .; cdr3_length: 15; cdr3_nt: TGTGCCAGCACCGGACTAGCGGGAGGAGTCAATGAGCAGTTCTTC; cdr3_aa: CASTGLAGGVNEQFF
v_call: TRBV18; d_call: .; j_call: TRBJ2-2; clone_size: .; cdr3_length: 17; cdr3_nt: TGTGCCAGCTCACCACGGAGGGACGGGACGAACACCGGGGAGCTGTTTTTT; cdr3_aa: CASSPRRDGTNTGELFF
v_call: TRBV5-1; d_call: .; j_call: TRBJ2-6; clone_size: .; cdr3_length: 15; cdr3_nt: TGCGCCAGCGGCCTAGGGGACTCTGGGGCCAACGTCCTGACTTTC; cdr3_aa: CASGLGDSGANVLTF
v_call: TRBV7-8; d_call: TRBD1; j_call: TRBJ1-1; clone_size: once; cdr3_length: 15; cdr3_nt: TGTGCCAGCAGCTTAGCGGGCAGGGGGACCGGTAAAGCTTTCTTT; cdr3_aa: CASSLAGRGTGKAFF
v_call: TRBV2; d_call: .; j_call: TRBJ2-7; clone_size: .; cdr3_length: 12; cdr3_nt: TGTGCCAGCGCACTAGGGACCTACGAGCAGTACTTC; cdr3_aa: CASALGTYEQYF
v_call: TRBV7-2; d_call: TRBD1; j_call: TRBJ2-7; clone_size: .; cdr3_length: 18; cdr3_nt: TGTGCCAGCAGCTTAGCTGGGACAGGGACTGGAGTTGGGCTCAAGCAGTACTTC; cdr3_aa: CASSLAGTGTGVGLKQYF
v_call: TRBV11-1; d_call: .; j_call: TRBJ2-1; clone_size: .; cdr3_length: 14; cdr3_nt: TGTGCCAGCAGCTTAAACAGGGTACACAATGAGCAGTTCTTC; cdr3_aa: CASSLNRVHNEQFF
v_call: TRBV6-1; d_call: TRBD1; j_call: TRBJ2-7; clone_size: .; cdr3_length: 17; cdr3_nt: TGTGCCAGCAGTGGGGAACCGGGACAGATTAGCTCCTACGAGCAGTACTTC; cdr3_aa: CASSGEPGQISSYEQYF
v_call: TRBV30; d_call: .; j_call: TRBJ1-2; clone_size: .; cdr3_length: 12; cdr3_nt: TGTGCCTGGAGTATCGGACTGGAGGGCTACACCTTC; cdr3_aa: CAWSIGLEGYTF
v_call: TRBV27; d_call: TRBD2; j_call: TRBJ2-1; clone_size: .; cdr3_length: 13; cdr3_nt: TGTGCCAGCGGCGGCGGGAGTACGAATGAGCAGTTCTTC; cdr3_aa: CASGGGSTNEQFF
v_call: TRBV29-1; d_call: TRBD1; j_call: TRBJ2-5; clone_size: .; cdr3_length: 13; cdr3_nt: TGCAGCGCCGCGGGACAGGCCGGGGAGACCCAGTACTTC; cdr3_aa: CSAAGQAGETQYF
v_call: TRBV2; d_call: .; j_call: TRBJ2-7; clone_size: few; cdr3_length: 15; cdr3_nt: TGTGCCAGCAGTGAACTAGCGCGAATCTCCTACGAGCAGTACTTC; cdr3_aa: CASSELARISYEQYF
v_call: TRBV7-3; d_call: TRBD1; j_call: TRBJ1-1; clone_size: .; cdr3_length: 13; cdr3_nt: TGTGCCAGCAGCTTAAGACAGGGGACTGAAGCTTTCTTT; cdr3_aa: CASSLRQGTEAFF
v_call: TRBV9; d_call: .; j_call: TRBJ1-2; clone_size: .; cdr3_length: 14; cdr3_nt: TGTGCCAGCAGCCAAACCCACACTAACTATGGCTACACCTTC; cdr3_aa: CASSQTHTNYGYTF
v_call: TRBV20-1; d_call: .; j_call: TRBJ1-1; clone_size: .; cdr3_length: 10; cdr3_nt: TGCAGTGCTGGGGGAGGTGAAGCTTTCTTT; cdr3_aa: CSAGGGEAFF
v_call: TRBV18; d_call: .; j_call: TRBJ1-1; clone_size: .; cdr3_length: 15; cdr3_nt: TGTGCCAGCTCACCATCGGGAACATTGAACACTGAAGCTTTCTTT; cdr3_aa: CASSPSGTLNTEAFF
v_call: TRBV5-1; d_call: TRBD1; j_call: TRBJ1-1; clone_size: once; cdr3_length: 15; cdr3_nt: TGCGCCAGCAGCTGGAGGGGACAGGTTAACACTGAAGCTTTCTTT; cdr3_aa: CASSWRGQVNTEAFF
v_call: TRBV5-8; d_call: TRBD1; j_call: TRBJ2-3; clone_size: .; cdr3_length: 15; cdr3_nt: TGTGCCAGCAGCCCTCTAGGACAGGGGACAGATACGCAGTATTTT; cdr3_aa: CASSPLGQGTDTQYF